One and the same sample provided the 8 T cell receptor beta chains below, sequenced in a study of T cell repertoires in cytomegalovirus infection. One entry per CDR3 protein results from TCRdb running MiXCR on the reads. The table includes 450,000 to 600,000 distinct CDR3 sequences, about 42% detected once. No antigen has been assigned to these receptors. The sample was cultured PBMCs, taken from culture after CMV antigen stimulation. The receptors were gathered from a human donor in good health (CMV status not recorded). Some clones in this sample may be carry-over from other donors' samples.

In its sample, this clonotype was seen a few times. The chain carries TRBV7-7 and TRBJ2-5; no definite D call. The germline gives CDR1 SSHAT, CDR2 FNYEAQ (reference sequence). The V end was cut by 6 bases, the J end by 4 bases, with 21 bases between. The CDR3 is 16 amino acids. The CDR3 loop reads CASSRGGVVSGETQYF. CDR3 nucleotides: TGTGCCAGCAGTCGAGGTGGAGTAGTCTCGGGAGAGACCCAGTACTTC.

The sample holds a few counts of this clonotype. The chain combines TRBV2 with TRBJ1-1, with 8 bases matching TRBD1. The CDR3 runs 15 residues. Germline CDR1 SNHLY, CDR2 FYNNEI. V dropped 5 bases and J dropped 3; count of bases not matched to a gene: 8. CDR3 coding DNA: TGTGCCAGCAGTCCTCAGGGGGCCATTTACACTGAAGCTTTCTTT. Its protein is CASSPQGAIYTEAFF.

The gene calls are TRBV5-5 and TRBJ2-3; D is unclear. The CDR3 extends over 15 amino acids. Per germline, CDR1 SGHKS and CDR2 YYEKEE (reference sequence). V gave up 0 bases and J gave up 2 bases, with 10 bases separating them. The CDR3 protein is CASSLGLIYTDTQYF. CDR3 DNA: TGTGCCAGCAGCTTGGGACTGATCTACACAGATACGCAGTATTTT.

V and J are TRBV5-1 and TRBJ1-2, with unresolved D. V was clipped by 0 bases and J by 2 bases, with 14 bases between them. This CDR3 has 16 residues. CDR1 is SGHRS and CDR2 is YFSETQ in the germline V gene. The CDR3 sequence: CASSLASTALNYGYTF. The CDR3 DNA reads TGCGCCAGCAGCTTGGCCTCTACAGCCCTAAACTATGGCTACACCTTC.

This clonotype showed up just a few times. The chain recombines TRBV11-2 with TRBJ2-3; 7 bases map to TRBD2. J gave up 0 bases and V 5 bases, and 8 bases lay outside the gene matches. Germline V gene lookup returns CDR1 SGHAT and CDR2 FQNNGV. The CDR3 sequence is 16 residues long. CDR3 nucleotides: TGTGCCAGCAGCCTAGGGGCTAGCGGTAGCACAGATACGCAGTATTTT. As protein: CASSLGASGSTDTQYF.

The V call is TRBV7-2, the J call TRBJ1-1; D is unresolved. Germline lookup yields CDR1 SGHTA and CDR2 FQGNSA. With 5 bases removed from V and 5 bases from J, the gap between germline ends came to 15 bases. The CDR3 is made up of 14 amino acids. CDR3 bases: TGTGCCAGCAGCCCGCAGGCGGTAACTACTGAAGCTTTCTTT. Its translation is CASSPQAVTTEAFF.

The chain employs TRBV5-6 and TRBJ2-1, with D possibly TRBD2 on 5 matching bases. With 3 bases removed from V and 1 base from J, the gap between germline ends came to 11 bases. Germline CDR1 is SGHDT and CDR2 is YYEEEE. The CDR3 is made up of 15 amino acids. The CDR3 spells CASSSLGVSYNEQFF. The CDR3 DNA follows: TGTGCCAGCAGCTCACTAGGTGTTTCCTACAATGAGCAGTTCTTC.

This clonotype was detected ten times or more. V and J are TRBV7-2 and TRBJ1-3; D possibly corresponds to TRBD1 (5 bases). Trimming left V 3 bases short and J 0 bases short, with 9 bases between. Germline V gives CDR1 SGHTA, CDR2 FQGNSA. The CDR3 is made up of 15 amino acids. CDR3 nucleotide sequence: TGTGCCAGCAGCTTTGGGGCTCACTCTGGAAACACCATATATTTT. Amino acids: CASSFGAHSGNTIYF.